The 17 T cell receptor beta chains presented below share a single source sample, sequenced in a study of blood T cells in healthy people across ages (dated by TCRdb to the mid-2010s). Libraries were made using 5' RACE. Sequencing took place on an Illumina HiSeq 2500. A second PCR of about 7 to 12 cycles was run with a J-beta primer mix and a sample-barcoded 5' primer. TCRdb reprocessing: public reads trimmed at Q25 with fastp, clones called with MiXCR, in-frame beta chains kept. Rows merge per CDR3 protein into single entries with the most common DNA and genes. Across this sample there are about 650,000 distinct CDR3 sequences, with 52% seen only once. The ten biggest clones cover approximately 12% of the sample. The sample was blood. The receptors come from a woman of 80 years or more in good health.

Regarding this clonotype: Its ends do not fully match the called genes, so a read error is possible. CDR3 in DNA: TGTGCCGGGAGAAGACAGGGAGACACCGGGGAGCTGTTTTTT. Translation gives CAGRRQGDTGELFF. The J gene is TRBJ2-2, the V gene TRBV30, with TRBD1 matching 7 bases. Looked up from germline, CDR1 is GTSNPN and CDR2 is SVGIG (reference sequence). The CDR3 contains 14 residues. Full variable domain (remainder filled in from reference TRBV30 and TRBJ2-2): SQTIHQWPATLVQPVGSPLSLECTVEGTSNPNLYWYRQAAGRGLQLLFYSVGIGQISSEVPQNLSASRPQDRQFILSSKKLLLSDSGFYLCAGRRQGDTGELFFGEGSRLTVL.

The genes are TRBV5-1 and TRBJ2-5; 10 bases align to TRBD2. Unmatched junction bases numbered 7, after V lost 5 bases and J lost 12 bases. Germline V gives CDR1 SGHRS, CDR2 YFSETQ. The CDR3 sequence is 12 residues long. CDR3: CASSSGLAAKYF. DNA of the CDR3: TGCGCCAGCAGTTCCGGACTAGCGGCAAAGTACTTC.

The J gene is TRBJ2-1, the V gene TRBV6-2 or TRBV6-3; D gene ambiguous. V shed 7 bases and J shed 0 bases, with 13 bases lying between them. This CDR3 comprises 15 residues. Germline CDR1 MNHEY, CDR2 SVGEGT. In nucleotides, the CDR3 is TGTGCCAGCACCGAAGACCCGAGCTCCTACAATGAGCAGTTCTTC. Amino acid sequence: CASTEDPSSYNEQFF.

This clonotype was seen at least ten times. This chain links TRBV6-6 with TRBJ2-1, with D perhaps TRBD2 (6 bases). The V and J ends lost 3 bases and 8 bases respectively, with 11 bases between them. Germline CDR1 and CDR2: MNHNY and SVGAGI (reference sequence). This CDR3 contains 13 residues. CDR3 DNA: TGTGCCAGCAGTTATGGAGGGATCGATGAGCAGTTCTTC. This sequence encodes CASSYGGIDEQFF.

Points on this clonotype: This clone may be a read error of a much larger clone one base away. The chain has TRBV29-1 and TRBJ2-7, with D possibly being TRBD1 (5 bases). This CDR3 has 12 amino acids. The V gene's germline CDR1 is SQVTM and CDR2 ANQGSEA. This CDR3 is CSVKDRTYEQYF. The CDR3 nucleotides are TGCAGCGTTAAAGACAGAACCTACGAGCAGTACTTC.

This clonotype occurred many times. The chain links TRBV6-1 to TRBJ2-7; 12 bases fit TRBD2. This CDR3 contains 15 residues. The germline V gene has CDR1 MNHNS and CDR2 SASEGT. V shed 6 bases, J shed 5 bases, and the junction held 8 bases outside the gene matches. The CDR3 DNA reads as TGTGCCAGCAGCCCCACTAGCGGGGGGTTCAACGAGCAGTACTTC. Its translation: CASSPTSGGFNEQYF.

This sequence joins TRBV4-1 and TRBJ2-5; D is ambiguous. V was shortened by 0 bases and J by 5 bases, with 7 bases between the two germline ends. The CDR3 covers 13 residues. Germline V gene data show CDR1 as MGHRA and CDR2 as YSYEKL. CDR3 bases: TGCGCCAGCAGCCAAGAAGGTCCGGAGACCCAGTACTTC. Encoded protein: CASSQEGPETQYF.

In regard to this clonotype: At one end the junction does not follow the germline gene, possibly because of a read error. The chain couples TRBV5-1 to TRBJ2-3, with D possibly being TRBD1 or TRBD2 (5 bases each). The length of the CDR3 is 14 residues. The germline gives CDR1 SGHRS, CDR2 YFSETQ. CDR3 loop: CASSSGTVADTQYF. For the CDR3, the DNA is TGCGCCAGCAGCTCCGGGACGGTAGCAGACACGCAGTATTTT.

This chain connects TRBV3-1 to TRBJ2-1; TRBD2 agrees at 7 bases. This CDR3 contains 17 residues. Germline lookup yields CDR1 LGHDT and CDR2 YNNKEL (reference sequence). The V and J ends lost 0 bases and 8 bases, in that order; junction bases with no gene match: 13. The CDR3 DNA sequence: TGTGCCAGCAGCCAAGATTCTCCTTTGGGGGGGAGGCATGAGCAGTTCTTC. Protein: CASSQDSPLGGRHEQFF.

The J gene is TRBJ1-2, the V gene TRBV7-2, with D uncertain. The CDR3 runs to 14 residues. From germline, CDR1 is SGHTA and CDR2 FQGNSA. Trimming took off 5 bases at V and 7 bases at J, with 17 bases between the two ends. The CDR3 coding sequence is TGTGCCAGCAGCCCCGCCCTTGACGGAGCTGGCTACACCTTC. Encoded protein: CASSPALDGAGYTF.

This clonotype was found many times. This sequence joins TRBV6-5 and TRBJ2-4; the D gene is possibly TRBD1 (5 bases). The V gene lost 3 bases and the J gene lost 0 bases, with 12 bases spanning the gap. Per germline, CDR1 MNHEY and CDR2 SVGAGI. The CDR3 totals 16 residues. CDR3 loop: CASSYSIGAAKNIQYF. CDR3 bases: TGTGCCAGCAGTTATAGTATAGGGGCAGCCAAAAACATTCAGTACTTC.

This chain uses TRBV27 with TRBJ2-1; D gene unclear. Germline V gene data show CDR1 as MNHEY and CDR2 as SMNVEV (reference sequence). CDR3 length equals 18 residues. V was shortened by 3 bases and J by 6 bases, with 24 bases between the two germline ends. Written as DNA, the CDR3 is TGTGCCAGCAGTTTGGCCTCTCCGTCCAGCCCCCCTGGCAATGAGCAGTTCTTC. Translating it yields CASSLASPSSPPGNEQFF.

This clonotype was recorded many times. V usage is TRBV7-6 and J usage is TRBJ2-7; TRBD1 aligns across 10 bases. The CDR3 has 14 amino acids. With V trimmed by 3 bases and J by 5 bases, 4 bases remained unmatched. CDR1 and CDR2 from the germline V gene are SGHVS and FNYEAQ. The CDR3 nucleotides read TGTGCCAGCAGCTTTTCCGGGACAGGGGACGAGCAGTACTTC. It translates to CASSFSGTGDEQYF.

V is TRBV4-1 and J is TRBJ2-1; the match to TRBD2 covers 9 bases. Losses at the gene ends were 4 bases for V and 6 bases for J; bases not matched to a gene: 10. The CDR3 loop spans 16 amino acids. Germline CDR1 is MGHRA and CDR2 is YSYEKL. CDR3 residues: CASSRTLAGWGNEQFF. CDR3 sequence (DNA): TGCGCCAGCAGCCGGACCCTAGCGGGATGGGGCAATGAGCAGTTCTTC.

This clonotype was recorded many times. The rearrangement links TRBV7-2 to TRBJ1-5; no clear D. Per germline, CDR1 SGHTA and CDR2 FQGNSA. The CDR3 totals 15 residues. Deletions cut 1 base from V and 5 bases from J, with 12 bases between. The CDR3 here is CASSLGAGMHQPQHF. As DNA, the CDR3 is TGTGCCAGCAGCTTAGGGGCCGGGATGCATCAGCCCCAGCATTTT.

In DNA form, the CDR3 reads TGCGCCAGCAGCTTGGCTCTAGCGGGAGCCACAGATACGCAGTATTTT. It translates to CASSLALAGATDTQYF. The chain uses TRBV5-1 and TRBJ2-3; 10 nucleotides line up with TRBD2. The CDR3 runs 16 residues. V gave up 0 bases and J gave up 2 bases; unmatched junction bases: 3. CDR1 and CDR2 from the germline V gene are SGHRS and YFSETQ. Filled out from reference TRBV5-1 and TRBJ2-3, the complete variable domain reads KAGVTQTPRYLIKTRGQQVTLSCSPISGHRSVSWYQQTPGQGLQFLFEYFSETQRNKGNFPGRFSGRQFSNSRSEMNVSTLELGDSALYLCASSLALAGATDTQYFGPGTRLTVL.

The chain couples TRBV2 to TRBJ2-1; TRBD2 might be the D (5 bases). CDR3 length: 13 amino acids. V was clipped by 6 bases and J by 3 bases, with 9 bases between them. Germline lookup yields CDR1 SNHLY and CDR2 FYNNEI. CDR3 loop: CASRVTSYNEQFF. The CDR3 region has the DNA TGTGCCAGCAGGGTTACTAGCTACAATGAGCAGTTCTTC.